These 24 T cell receptor beta chains share one sample of origin, sequenced in a study of blood T cell repertoires in COVID-19. TCRdb keeps only in-frame clones here, not all; method: immunoSEQ multiplex PCR. The sample comprises about 440,000 clones, about 91% of which are singletons, and over 9.5% rests with the top ten. The specimen sequenced was peripheral blood. The receptors were gathered from a woman aged 45-65 years with COVID-19, enrolled during active disease.

This chain links TRBV5-1 with TRBJ1-3; 9 positions agree with TRBD1. CDR1 is SGHRS, CDR2 YFSETQ, per germline. The length of the CDR3 is 15 residues. Trimming took 4 bases from V and 3 from J; bases not matched to a gene: 5. The CDR3 sequence is CASSLTGGDGNTIYF. As DNA, the CDR3 is TGCGCCAGCAGCCTCACAGGGGGCGATGGAAACACCATATATTTT.

Here the CDR3 DNA reads TGCGCCAGCAGCCGCCTTGGCGGGGGCACCGGGGAGCTGTTTTTT. Translating gives CASSRLGGGTGELFF. The chain has TRBV5-1 and TRBJ2-2, with 7 bases aligning to TRBD2. The junction had 7 bases not matched to a gene; V was cut back by 4 bases and J by 4 bases. Germline V gives CDR1 SGHRS, CDR2 YFSETQ. The CDR3 consists of 15 residues.

The chain has TRBV19 and TRBJ1-2; D ambiguous. With 5 bases removed from V and 6 bases from J, the gap between germline ends came to 16 bases. The CDR3 covers 14 residues. Germline assignment: CDR1 LNHDA and CDR2 SQIVND (reference sequence). CDR3 in DNA: TGTGCCAGTAGTGTTCCGGGCCGGGAGGATGGCTACACCTTC. This translates into CASSVPGREDGYTF.

The chain couples TRBV12-5 to TRBJ2-2, with D unclear. In germline, CDR1 is LGHNT, CDR2 FRNRAP. V dropped 2 bases and J dropped 4 bases, with 8 bases sitting between them. There are 14 residues in the CDR3. DNA of the CDR3: TGTGCTAGTGGTTTGACGCGTTCCACCGGGGAGCTGTTTTTT. This sequence encodes CASGLTRSTGELFF.

Written as DNA, the CDR3 is TGTGCCAGCCCCGGGAATGGGGCTGAAGCTTTCTTT. The encoded protein is CASPGNGAEAFF. The chain has TRBV28 and TRBJ1-1; no clear D. Germline lookup yields CDR1 MDHEN and CDR2 SYDVKM. The CDR3 runs 12 residues. Trimming removed 8 bases at V and 6 bases at J, with 13 bases between.

This chain joins TRBV27 and TRBJ1-6, with D possibly matching TRBD1 (5 bases). CDR1 is MNHEY and CDR2 is SMNVEV in the germline V gene (reference sequence). The CDR3 extends over 14 amino acids. With 3 bases removed from V and 10 bases from J, the gap between germline ends came to 13 bases. Here the CDR3 DNA reads TGTGCCAGCAGTTTCCGGGGGATGAGGTCACCCCTCCACTTT. Translated, it gives CASSFRGMRSPLHF.

This clone was counted ten times or more. The chain couples TRBV5-4 to TRBJ2-7, with D uncertain. CDR3 length: 13 amino acids. Germline values: CDR1 SGHNT, CDR2 YYREEE (reference sequence). V lost 2 bases to trimming and J lost 6 bases, with 12 bases between them. The CDR3 region has the DNA TGTGCCAGCAGCTTCTTTCCTGGCGGCGAGCAGTACTTC. Its translation: CASSFFPGGEQYF.

This chain uses TRBV5-4 with TRBJ2-3; tentatively, D is TRBD2 (5 bases). The CDR3 length is 15 residues. The germline V gene encodes CDR1 SGHNT and CDR2 YYREEE (reference sequence). Trimming removed 2 bases from V and 3 bases from J, with 13 bases in between. CDR3 nucleotide sequence: TGTGCCAGCAGCTTTTCGGGGTTATCAACAGATACGCAGTATTTT. Its protein is CASSFSGLSTDTQYF.

The rearrangement joins TRBV6-1 to TRBJ2-7, with a possible D match to TRBD1 (5 bases). This CDR3 is built from 13 residues. From germline, CDR1 is MNHNS and CDR2 SASEGT. V gave up 2 bases and J gave up 5 bases, with 10 bases separating them. The CDR3 sequence: CASSEQGRDEQYF. The CDR3 DNA sequence: TGTGCCAGCAGTGAACAGGGAAGGGACGAGCAGTACTTC.

This chain links TRBV2 with TRBJ1-1; no definite D call. Germline V gives CDR1 SNHLY, CDR2 FYNNEI. V was shortened by 6 bases and J by 1 base, with 12 bases between the two germline ends. The length of the CDR3 is 14 residues. The CDR3 loop is CASRAGNQNTEAFF. The CDR3 DNA is TGTGCCAGCAGGGCCGGGAATCAGAACACTGAAGCTTTCTTT.

This rearrangement joins TRBV5-1 to TRBJ2-7; the match to TRBD1 covers 8 bases. V was pared by 3 bases and J by 4 bases, with 12 bases of the junction left unmatched. CDR3 length: 16 residues. Germline CDR1 SGHRS, CDR2 YFSETQ. Written as DNA, the CDR3 is TGCGCCAGCAGCTGGGACCGGGACAGGACGAGTTACGAGCAGTACTTC. Its protein product is CASSWDRDRTSYEQYF. Variable domain in full (rest from reference TRBV5-1 and TRBJ2-7): KAGVTQTPRYLIKTRGQQVTLSCSPISGHRSVSWYQQTPGQGLQFLFEYFSETQRNKGNFPGRFSGRQFSNSRSEMNVSTLELGDSALYLCASSWDRDRTSYEQYFGPGTRLTVT.

The chain carries TRBV7-9 and TRBJ1-4; D may be TRBD1 (6 bases). The CDR3 runs 16 residues. Per germline, CDR1 SEHNR and CDR2 FQNEAQ (reference sequence). Trimming stripped 6 bases from V and 6 bases from J, with 20 bases between. The chain's CDR3 is CASSRNRERMDEKLFF. CDR3 in DNA: TGTGCCAGCAGTCGGAACAGGGAGAGAATGGATGAAAAACTGTTTTTT.

The CDR3 is CASSPLPMDRVDSPLHF. DNA for the CDR3: TGTGCCAGCAGCCCCCTCCCCATGGACAGGGTTGATTCACCCCTCCACTTT. V is TRBV4-2 and J is TRBJ1-6; 8 nucleotides agree with TRBD1. In germline, CDR1 is LGHNA, CDR2 YNFKEQ. CDR3 length equals 17 residues. Trimming removed 4 bases from V and 8 bases from J; junction bases left unmatched: 13.

This clone was observed a single time. The chain has TRBV6-5 and TRBJ1-2; 9 bases are shared with TRBD1. The CDR3 is made up of 14 amino acids. The germline V gene has CDR1 MNHEY and CDR2 SVGAGI. V lost 4 bases to trimming and J lost 8 bases; unmatched junction nucleotides: 8. In DNA, the CDR3 is TGTGCCAGCAGTTCACAGGGGGCTATTGGAGGCTACACCTTC. Its protein product is CASSSQGAIGGYTF.

In DNA form, the CDR3 reads TGTGCCAGCACTTACGGGGGGACTGAAGCTTTCTTT. Protein: CASTYGGTEAFF. V and J are TRBV7-9 and TRBJ1-1; a weak D match, TRBD1 (5 bases). V gave up 7 bases and J gave up 5 bases, with 11 bases separating them. The CDR3 contains 12 residues. Per the germline V gene, CDR1 is SEHNR and CDR2 is FQNEAQ (reference sequence).

This chain uses TRBV24-1 with TRBJ2-3, with no clear D. The V and J ends lost 4 bases and 4 bases respectively, with 8 bases between them. Germline V CDR1 and CDR2: KGHDR, SFDVKD. The CDR3 spans 13 residues. CDR3 sequence reads: CATSENSPDTQYF. In DNA, the CDR3 is TGTGCCACCAGTGAGAACTCGCCAGATACGCAGTATTTT.

CDR3 loop: CAIKGTYGDTEAFF. The CDR3 nucleotides read TGTGCCATCAAGGGGACTTACGGGGACACTGAAGCTTTCTTT. The chain carries TRBV10-3 and TRBJ1-1, with D tentatively TRBD1 (5 bases). The CDR3 covers 14 residues. The V end was cut by 7 bases, the J end by 3 bases, with 15 bases between. Per the germline V gene, CDR1 is ENHRY and CDR2 is SYGVKD.

This clone showed up just once. The chain is built from TRBV7-2 and TRBJ2-3; TRBD1 agrees at 9 bases. CDR3 length: 16 residues. Germline CDR1 is SGHTA and CDR2 is FQGNSA. The J segment lost 5 bases and the V segment lost 5 bases, leaving 11 bases of the junction unmatched. In DNA, the CDR3 is TGTGCCAGCAGCCCCAAGGGGGGACAGGGATTAGATACGCAGTATTTT. Translation: CASSPKGGQGLDTQYF.

This clone was found a few times. The V and J genes are TRBV30 and TRBJ1-1, with a tentative D call TRBD1 (6 bases). Germline V gene lookup returns CDR1 GTSNPN and CDR2 SVGIG (reference sequence). CDR3 length: 12 amino acids. The V end was cut by 4 bases, the J end by 5 bases, with 11 bases between. CDR3 DNA: TGTGCCTGGAAGGGGGGAGGGACTGAAGCTTTCTTT. Protein sequence: CAWKGGGTEAFF.

The chain carries TRBV11-2 and TRBJ2-3; D perhaps matches TRBD1 (8 bases). This CDR3 is 15 amino acids long. Trimming took off 5 bases at V and 5 bases at J, with 17 bases between the two ends. Per germline, CDR1 SGHAT and CDR2 FQNNGV. Here the CDR3 DNA reads TGTGCCAGCAGCCTATCAACAGGGGGGGGAGATACGCAGTATTTT. The encoded protein is CASSLSTGGGDTQYF.

Notes on this clone: The sample carries other DNA sequences with the same CDR3. The gene calls are TRBV3-1 (or the pseudogene TRBV3-2) and TRBJ2-3; 9 bases are shared with TRBD2. The V gene end was trimmed by 3 bases and the J gene end by 2 bases; junction bases not matched to a gene: 0. The germline V gene encodes CDR1 LGHDT and CDR2 YNNKEL (reference sequence). The CDR3 is 14 amino acids. For the CDR3, the DNA is TGTGCCAGCAGCCAGGGACTAGCCACAGATACGCAGTATTTT. Its translation: CASSQGLATDTQYF.

Worth noting for this clone: Other nucleotide sequences in the sample specify the same CDR3. J is TRBJ2-1 and V is TRBV5-1; no definite D call. Deletions cut 0 bases from V and 1 base from J, with 8 bases between. The CDR3 totals 15 residues. CDR1 is SGHRS, CDR2 YFSETQ, per germline. The CDR3 reads CASSLGSLSYNEQFF. The CDR3 nucleotides read TGCGCCAGCAGCTTGGGCAGTCTTTCCTACAATGAGCAGTTCTTC.

The table lists this clone with a count of one. The chain carries TRBV24-1 and TRBJ2-3, with TRBD2 matching over 10 bases. V was clipped by 3 bases and J by 3 bases; unmatched bases: 5. CDR1 and CDR2 (germline): KGHDR, SFDVKD. This CDR3 has 16 residues. This CDR3 is CATSDPSGGGTDTQYF. In DNA, the CDR3 is TGTGCCACCAGTGATCCGAGCGGGGGGGGTACAGATACGCAGTATTTT.

V usage is TRBV30 and J usage is TRBJ1-2; 7 positions agree with TRBD1. From germline, CDR1 is GTSNPN and CDR2 SVGIG (reference sequence). With V trimmed by 8 bases and J by 4 bases, 4 bases remained unmatched. The CDR3 is 11 amino acids. The DNA of the CDR3 is TGTGCCCGCAACAGGGGCTATGGCTACACCTTC. Its translation: CARNRGYGYTF.